This T cell receptor (beta chain) was observed in a study of blood T cell repertoires in COVID-19. The CDR3 is made up of 15 amino acids. After removal of 2 bases from V and 2 bases from J, the junction contained 4 bases not matched to a gene. CDR1 is SGHTA and CDR2 is FQGTGA in the germline V gene. The repertoire was sequenced with immunoSEQ multiplex PCR; TCRdb's copy has only in-frame clones and lacks some. The sample holds a few hundred thousand clones, 88% seen once. In assigning cohorts, the study relied on participant-reported clinical history. The sequence came from a woman aged 25 to 45 who had been exposed to COVID-19. Material for sequencing was PBMCs or T cells enriched from blood (not recorded which). The chain recombines TRBV7-3 with TRBJ2-3; 7 positions agree with TRBD1. CDR3 region: CASSLEGQLTDTQYF. Written as DNA, the CDR3 is TGTGCCAGCAGCTTAGAGGGACAGCTCACAGATACGCAGTATTTT.